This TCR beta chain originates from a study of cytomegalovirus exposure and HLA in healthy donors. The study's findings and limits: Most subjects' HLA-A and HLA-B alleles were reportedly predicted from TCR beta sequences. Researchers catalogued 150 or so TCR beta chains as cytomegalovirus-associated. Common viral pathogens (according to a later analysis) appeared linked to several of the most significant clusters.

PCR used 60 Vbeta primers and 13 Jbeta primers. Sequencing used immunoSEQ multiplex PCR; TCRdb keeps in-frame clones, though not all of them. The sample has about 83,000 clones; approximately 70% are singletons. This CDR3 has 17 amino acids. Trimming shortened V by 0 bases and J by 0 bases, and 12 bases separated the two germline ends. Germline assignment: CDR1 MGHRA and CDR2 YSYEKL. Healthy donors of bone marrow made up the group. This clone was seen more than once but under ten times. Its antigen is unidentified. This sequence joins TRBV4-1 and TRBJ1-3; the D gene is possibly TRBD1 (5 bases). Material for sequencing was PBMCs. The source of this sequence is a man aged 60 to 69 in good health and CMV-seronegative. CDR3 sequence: CASSQDSRGYSGNTIYF. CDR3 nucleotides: TGCGCCAGCAGCCAAGATTCAAGGGGTTACTCTGGAAACACCATATATTTT.